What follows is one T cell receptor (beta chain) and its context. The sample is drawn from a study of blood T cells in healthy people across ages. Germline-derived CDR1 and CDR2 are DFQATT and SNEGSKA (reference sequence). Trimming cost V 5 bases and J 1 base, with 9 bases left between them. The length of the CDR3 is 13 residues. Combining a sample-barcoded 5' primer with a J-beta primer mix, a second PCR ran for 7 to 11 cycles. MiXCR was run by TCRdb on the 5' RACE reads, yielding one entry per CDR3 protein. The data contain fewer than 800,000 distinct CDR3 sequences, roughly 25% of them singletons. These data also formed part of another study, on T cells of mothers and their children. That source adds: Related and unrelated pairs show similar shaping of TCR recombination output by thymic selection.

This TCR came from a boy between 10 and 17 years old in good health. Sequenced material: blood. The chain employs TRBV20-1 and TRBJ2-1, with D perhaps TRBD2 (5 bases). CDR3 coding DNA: TGCAGTGCTCCCTGGAGGTCCTACAATGAGCAGTTCTTC. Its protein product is CSAPWRSYNEQFF.